This passage covers 12 T cell receptor beta chains from one sample sequenced in a study of cytomegalovirus exposure and HLA in healthy donors. The PCR ran on 60 Vbeta and 13 Jbeta primers. Sequenced by immunoSEQ multiplex PCR; TCRdb stores in-frame clones only, minus some. Of some 120,000 clones listed, around 70% are singletons. The sample comprised PBMCs. These receptors all come from a woman under 30 in good health and CMV-seronegative.

The J gene is TRBJ1-6, the V gene TRBV6-4, with D hard to call. The CDR3 runs to 13 residues. CDR1 is MRHNA and CDR2 is SNTAGT in the germline V gene. V lost 4 bases and J 5 bases, leaving 6 bases between the germline ends. CDR3 bases: TGTGCCAGCAGTGTTAAGCATAATTCACCCCTCCACTTT. This sequence encodes CASSVKHNSPLHF.

The V call is TRBV7-3, the J call TRBJ2-6; 7 nucleotides line up with TRBD2. Germline values: CDR1 SGHTA, CDR2 FQGTGA. CDR3 length: 15 residues. The junction had 5 bases not matched to a gene; V was cut back by 9 bases and J by 0 bases. The CDR3 loop is CASRSGVSGANVLTF. In nucleotides, the CDR3 is TGTGCCAGTAGGAGCGGGGTCTCTGGGGCCAACGTCCTGACTTTC. The whole variable domain, filled in from reference TRBV7-3 and TRBJ2-6, reads GAGVSQTPSNKVTEKGKYVELRCDPISGHTALYWYRQSLGQGPEFLIYFQGTGAADDSGLPNDRFFAVRPEGSVSTLKIQRTERGDSAVYLCASRSGVSGANVLTFGAGSRLTVL.

The genes are TRBV5-6 and TRBJ2-1, with TRBD2 as a possible D gene (6 bases). This CDR3 region has 17 residues. Germline V gene lookup returns CDR1 SGHDT and CDR2 YYEEEE. Trimming took off 4 bases at V and 2 bases at J, with 19 bases between the two ends. The CDR3 reads CASSRTVAVLTYNEQFF. DNA for the CDR3: TGTGCCAGCAGCCGAACCGTAGCGGTCCTAACCTACAATGAGCAGTTCTTC. Full variable domain (missing parts from reference TRBV5-6 and TRBJ2-1): DAGVTQSPTHLIKTRGQQVTLRCSPKSGHDTVSWYQQALGQGPQFIFQYYEEEERQRGNFPDRFSGHQFPNYSSELNVNALLLGDSALYLCASSRTVAVLTYNEQFFGPGTRLTVL.

This clone was counted a few times. V and J are TRBV25-1 and TRBJ1-5; 7 nucleotides align to TRBD1. V shed 3 bases and J 0 bases; nucleotides not matched to a gene: 11. The CDR3 consists of 18 residues. Germline V gene lookup returns CDR1 MGHDK and CDR2 SYGVNS. CDR3 in amino acids: CASSDRGQDMYSNQPQHF. Here the CDR3 DNA reads TGTGCCAGCAGTGACCGCGGACAGGACATGTATAGCAATCAGCCCCAGCATTTT.

Written as DNA, the CDR3 is TGTGCCAGCAGCGCCCAGACAGGGGGAACTGAAGCTTTCTTT. Translating it yields CASSAQTGGTEAFF. The chain links TRBV9 to TRBJ1-1, with TRBD1 matching over 9 bases. With V trimmed by 3 bases and J by 5 bases, 5 bases remained unmatched. Germline V gene lookup returns CDR1 SGDLS and CDR2 YYNGEE. The CDR3 loop spans 14 amino acids.

The chain joins TRBV4-1 to TRBJ1-1; D might be TRBD1 (5 bases). The germline V and J ends were trimmed by 0 bases and 3 bases, with 20 bases remaining between them. The CDR3 sequence is 18 residues long. Germline CDR1 is MGHRA and CDR2 is YSYEKL. The CDR3 DNA reads as TGCGCCAGCAGCCAAGATACGGGGGTTCTCCTGGGGGACACTGAAGCTTTCTTT. Protein sequence: CASSQDTGVLLGDTEAFF.

This sequence joins TRBV5-4 and TRBJ1-1; unclear D gene. The CDR3 runs 13 residues. V was clipped by 4 bases and J by 0 bases, with 7 bases between them. Germline V lookup: CDR1 SGHNT, CDR2 YYREEE (reference sequence). The CDR3 region has the DNA TGTGCCAGCAGCCTTGAGATGAACACTGAAGCTTTCTTT. Residues: CASSLEMNTEAFF.

The chain couples TRBV7-8 to TRBJ1-4; 9 nucleotides align to TRBD1. The CDR3 has 16 residues. Unmatched junction bases numbered 9, after V lost 5 bases and J lost 5 bases. CDR1 SGHVS and CDR2 FQNEAQ come from the germline V gene. The CDR3 loop reads CASSRRRGQGNEKLFF. In nucleotides, the CDR3 is TGTGCCAGCAGCCGCCGTAGGGGACAGGGAAATGAAAAACTGTTTTTT. Combining the CDR3 with reference TRBV7-8 and TRBJ1-4 gives the whole variable domain GAGVSQSPRYKVAKRGQDVALRCDPISGHVSLFWYQQALGQGPEFLTYFQNEAQLDKSGLPSDRFFAERPEGSVSTLKIQRTQQEDSAVYLCASSRRRGQGNEKLFFGSGTQLSVL.

The chain recombines TRBV7-3 with TRBJ1-1; D gene unclear. This CDR3 comprises 13 residues. The ends were cut back, 5 bases at V and 1 base at J, with 8 bases in the middle. Per germline, CDR1 SGHTA and CDR2 FQGTGA. CDR3 DNA: TGTGCCAGCAGCGCCACGGGGAACACTGAAGCTTTCTTT. The encoded protein is CASSATGNTEAFF. Full variable domain (rest looked up from reference TRBV7-3 and TRBJ1-1): GAGVSQTPSNKVTEKGKYVELRCDPISGHTALYWYRQSLGQGPEFLIYFQGTGAADDSGLPNDRFFAVRPEGSVSTLKIQRTERGDSAVYLCASSATGNTEAFFGQGTRLTVV.

The rearrangement joins TRBV7-9 to TRBJ1-2; D uncertain. The CDR3 has 14 amino acids. Trimming removed 6 bases at V and 8 bases at J, with 19 bases between. CDR1 is SEHNR and CDR2 is FQNEAQ in the germline V gene (reference sequence). The CDR3 DNA follows: TGTGCCAGCAGTTCCGACTCCACGATTAGGGGCTACACCTTC. Amino acids: CASSSDSTIRGYTF.

The gene calls are TRBV19 and TRBJ1-5; 8 bases agree with TRBD1. Germline CDR1 LNHDA, CDR2 SQIVND (reference sequence). The CDR3 consists of 14 residues. The V and J ends lost 1 base and 7 bases, in that order; junction bases with no gene match: 3. The CDR3 bases are TGTGCCAGTAGTATAGGGCAGGGGGCCCAGCCCCAGCATTTT. It encodes CASSIGQGAQPQHF.

This clone was recorded once. V usage is TRBV6-1 and J usage is TRBJ1-2, with 7 bases that match TRBD1. V was clipped by 2 bases and J by 4 bases; unmatched bases: 4. The germline gives CDR1 MNHNS, CDR2 SASEGT. This CDR3 has 14 amino acids. CDR3: CASSETPGGYGYTF. CDR3 sequence (DNA): TGTGCCAGCAGTGAAACTCCAGGGGGCTATGGCTACACCTTC.